A single sample is the source of the 9 T cell receptor beta chains below, sequenced in a study of neoadjuvant nivolumab and ipilimumab in lung cancer. Generated by immunoSEQ multiplex PCR, the TCRdb table keeps only in-frame clones and is missing some. Among 2,000 to 2,500 clones listed, over 65% were seen once. The source was adjacent normal lung tissue, collected after neoadjuvant nivolumab, alone or with ipilimumab, at or shortly before surgery. The receptors were gathered from an adult with non-small cell lung cancer.

The chain is built from TRBV27 and TRBJ2-2; D is perhaps TRBD2 (6 bases). CDR3 length: 15 residues. V dropped 4 bases and J dropped 4 bases, with 13 bases sitting between them. Looked up from germline, CDR1 is MNHEY and CDR2 is SMNVEV (reference sequence). This chain's CDR3 is CASSSPGLATGELFF. The CDR3 DNA reads TGTGCCAGCAGTTCACCGGGACTGGCCACCGGGGAGCTGTTTTTT.

A few counts support this clone. V gene TRBV29-1 combines with J gene TRBJ1-2, with 7 positions matching TRBD1. The CDR3 totals 11 residues. Germline-derived CDR1 and CDR2 are SQVTM and ANQGSEA. The trim removed 7 bases at V and 7 bases at J, leaving 6 bases unmatched. This CDR3 is CSERQGPGYTF. The CDR3 coding sequence is TGCAGCGAACGACAGGGACCTGGCTACACCTTC. Filled out from reference TRBV29-1 and TRBJ1-2, the complete variable domain reads SAVISQKPSRDICQRGTSLTIQCQVDSQVTMMFWYRQQPGQSLTLIATANQGSEATYESGFVIDKFPISRPNLTFSTLTVSNMSPEDSSIYLCSERQGPGYTFGSGTRLTVV.

The chain couples TRBV7-2 to TRBJ2-1; a possible D gene is TRBD2 (6 bases). V dropped 5 bases and J dropped 2 bases, with 10 bases sitting between them. The length of the CDR3 is 14 residues. Germline CDR1 reads SGHTA; CDR2 reads FQGNSA. CDR3 bases: TGTGCCAGCAGCCCGTCGGGAGCCTACAATGAGCAGTTCTTC. Encoded protein: CASSPSGAYNEQFF.

V is TRBV9 and J is TRBJ1-2; D not certain. Germline CDR1 is SGDLS and CDR2 is YYNGEE. The V and J ends lost 1 base and 2 bases respectively, with 6 bases between them. The CDR3 extends over 13 amino acids. The CDR3 DNA is TGTGCCAGCAGCGTAACAGAAAACTATGGCTACACCTTC. Translating gives CASSVTENYGYTF.

This sequence joins TRBV30 and TRBJ1-1; no firm D call. Between the trimmed V and J ends, which lost 1 base and 5 bases, there was a span of 5 bases. CDR3 length: 11 amino acids. CDR1 is GTSNPN and CDR2 is SVGIG in the germline V gene (reference sequence). CDR3 nucleotide sequence: TGTGCCTGGAGTGAAGCAACTGAAGCTTTCTTT. Its protein is CAWSEATEAFF.

This clone was counted between two and nine times. In the same sample, other DNA sequences code for this CDR3. The V gene is TRBV5-1, the J gene TRBJ2-2, with a possible D match to TRBD1 (6 bases). The CDR3 consists of 15 residues. Germline loops: CDR1 SGHRS, CDR2 YFSETQ. The V and J ends lost 0 bases and 0 bases respectively, with 6 bases between them. CDR3 region: CASSLGTANTGELFF. CDR3 in DNA: TGCGCCAGCAGCTTGGGGACAGCGAACACCGGGGAGCTGTTTTTT.

This chain joins TRBV2 and TRBJ2-2; 7 bases agree with TRBD1. J was trimmed by 0 bases and V by 8 bases; bases with no gene match: 12. The CDR3 spans 17 residues. Germline CDR1 SNHLY, CDR2 FYNNEI. The CDR3 region is CASSPPGQLTNTGELFF. In DNA, the CDR3 is TGTGCCAGCTCCCCCCCGGGACAGCTAACGAACACCGGGGAGCTGTTTTTT.

The chain carries TRBV7-2 and TRBJ1-2; no clear D. This CDR3 has 15 amino acids. With 1 base removed from V and 4 bases from J, the gap between germline ends came to 13 bases. Germline V gives CDR1 SGHTA, CDR2 FQGNSA. CDR3 DNA sequence: TGTGCCAGCAGCTTAGGACGGGCTTTCACCTATGGCTACACCTTC. Its protein is CASSLGRAFTYGYTF.

The genes are TRBV6-1 and TRBJ1-2, with a tentative D call TRBD1 (5 bases). The CDR3 covers 13 residues. Looked up from germline, CDR1 is MNHNS and CDR2 is SASEGT. V lost 11 bases to trimming and J lost 8 bases, with 21 bases between them. Here the CDR3 reads CAATRSREEGYTF. The CDR3 coding sequence is TGTGCCGCCACACGGAGCAGGGAAGAAGGCTACACCTTC.